The present T cell receptor (beta chain) was sequenced within a study of T cells in Graves' hyperthyroidism and ophthalmopathy (dated by TCRdb to the late 2010s). As for the study more broadly: To identify TCR V-J signatures that set the groups apart, the researchers used a discovery cohort of about a hundred patients, made up of around 42 with Graves' ophthalmopathy and about 60 with stable Graves' hyperthyroidism. In addition, the study compared T-cell repertoires in thyroid tissue and in blood from about six Graves' hyperthyroidism patients. Prospective prediction of ophthalmopathy was tested in an independent validation cohort consisting of about 19 hyperthyroidism patients and 15 or so patients who later progressed to ophthalmopathy. After sampling, hyperthyroidism patients received methimazole starting at 30 mg daily, and ophthalmopathy patients received high-dose intravenous methylprednisolone. The 100 discovery patients were divided at random into training and test sets in a 7:3 ratio. The paper describes TCR Vbeta CDR3 sequencing of 135 peripheral blood samples, made up of 43 ophthalmopathy patients, around 78 hyperthyroidism patients and roughly 17 progressor patients.

The research as a whole found: During validation, the model predicted progression to ophthalmopathy a median of roughly six months ahead of onset, with almost 71% sensitivity and 72.22% specificity. Sample size was not statistically predetermined, and blinding of investigators to group allocation was not performed. Most expanded thyroid clonotypes (frequency above 0.001) were also detected in blood, suggesting blood repertoires may reflect thyroid immune responses. In cross-validation, a model built on a 13 V-J signature told ophthalmopathy apart from stable hyperthyroidism with approximately 90% sensitivity and roughly 81% specificity, and in testing the same model reached 80%/75%.

The TCR beta CDR3 regions were amplified from RNA transcripts. For the first round of RT-PCR on the TCR CDR3, the HTBI primer set was used together with the Qiagen OneStep RT-PCR kit. A second multiplex PCR round built the libraries, followed by size selection and purification. Sequencing of the libraries was done on an Illumina HiSeq2000 using paired-end 100 bp reads. Concerning the study's data processing: SOAPnuke was used to process the raw data, with reads discarded if the reads contained adapters or uncalled bases, had a mean Phred below 15, or lacked an exact constant-primer or identifier match. COPE v1.2.5 was used to merge the high-quality paired reads, and each unique nucleotide sequence was defined as a clonotype. MiTCR v1.1 was used to align clonotypes to the IMGT TRBV, TRBD and TRBJ reference segments. The analysis was restricted to V-J combinations with a frequency above 0.0001, which together covered 99.2% of the repertoires. The TCS score was defined as F50 (clonal expansion) divided by E x V (chaos), with BLOSUM62-based TCRdist calculated between CDR3 peptides within each V-J. Welch's t-statistics and random forest reduced roughly 540 V-J features to roughly 13, which were used in a naive Bayes classifier (R e1071). The Morisita-Horn index was used to measure how similar the thyroid and blood repertoires were. The public reads were run again by TCRdb, first through fastp at Q25 and then through MiXCR, and only productive beta chains were kept. Rows are combined by CDR3 protein, so each entry shows the most common genes and DNA. The V and J calls shown here were made by TCRdb, not taken from the authors' results. The sample table contains around 600,000 distinct CDR3 sequences; only one count was recorded for 40% to 55% of them. The ten largest clonotypes hold approximately 6.8% of the sample.

On this clonotype itself: Its antigen is unknown. No much larger clone exists at a distance of one base, and base qualities are not known.

Any patient with an uncontrolled infection, another autoimmune disease, pregnancy or lactation was excluded. Diagnoses were established on the basis of clinical symptoms, serum thyroxine and TRAb, thyroid ultrasound, and orbital computed tomography. Total RNA was extracted with Trizol reagent, and quality was checked on an Agilent 2100 Bioanalyzer. CDR3 length: 13 amino acids, cysteine to phenylalanine. The entry retains the CDR3 DNA only, 39 bases that are in frame from base 1. According to the germline V gene, CDR1 reads KGHDR and CDR2 reads SFDVKD. Unmatched junction bases come to 4, with V trimmed by 9 bases and J by 5 bases.

In this chain, TRBV24-1 is recombined with TRBJ1-5, with 9 bases aligning to TRBD1. The clonotype comes from an adult man with Graves' disease, either hyperthyroidism or ophthalmopathy (not recorded which). The sequencing input was peripheral blood or thyroid tissue (not recorded which). The CDR3 is CATAGQGYQPQHF. The bases are TGTGCCACCGCAGGACAGGGGTATCAGCCCCAGCATTTT.